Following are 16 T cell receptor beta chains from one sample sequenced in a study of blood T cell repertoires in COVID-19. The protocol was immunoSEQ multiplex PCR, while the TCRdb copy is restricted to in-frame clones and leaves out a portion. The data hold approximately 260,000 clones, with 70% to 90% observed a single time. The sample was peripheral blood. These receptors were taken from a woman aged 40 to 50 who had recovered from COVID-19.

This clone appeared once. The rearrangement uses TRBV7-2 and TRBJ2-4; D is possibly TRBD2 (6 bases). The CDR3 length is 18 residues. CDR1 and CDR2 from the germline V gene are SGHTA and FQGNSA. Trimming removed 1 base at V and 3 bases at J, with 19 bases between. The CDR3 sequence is CASSLGLLGGFGKNIQYF. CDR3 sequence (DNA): TGTGCCAGCAGCTTAGGGCTGTTGGGGGGATTTGGCAAAAACATTCAGTACTTC.

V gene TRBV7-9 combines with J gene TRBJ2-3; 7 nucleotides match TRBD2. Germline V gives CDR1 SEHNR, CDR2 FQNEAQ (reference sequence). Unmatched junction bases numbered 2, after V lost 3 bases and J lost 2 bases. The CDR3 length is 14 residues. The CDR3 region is CASSLREYTDTQYF. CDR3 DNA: TGTGCCAGCAGCTTGCGGGAGTACACAGATACGCAGTATTTT.

Here the CDR3 DNA reads TGTGCCAGCAGCTTTCGGGACGAGCAGTACTTC. Encoded protein: CASSFRDEQYF. The chain joins TRBV11-2 to TRBJ2-7; D unresolved. The ends were cut back, 3 bases at V and 5 bases at J, with 5 bases in the middle. Germline V gives CDR1 SGHAT, CDR2 FQNNGV. The CDR3 is 11 residues long.

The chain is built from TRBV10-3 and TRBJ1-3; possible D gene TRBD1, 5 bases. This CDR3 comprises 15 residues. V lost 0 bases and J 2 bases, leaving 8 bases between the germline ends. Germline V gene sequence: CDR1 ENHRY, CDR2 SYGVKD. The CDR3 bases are TGTGCCATCAGTGAGTCAGGGGTCCCTGGAAACACCATATATTTT. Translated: CAISESGVPGNTIYF.

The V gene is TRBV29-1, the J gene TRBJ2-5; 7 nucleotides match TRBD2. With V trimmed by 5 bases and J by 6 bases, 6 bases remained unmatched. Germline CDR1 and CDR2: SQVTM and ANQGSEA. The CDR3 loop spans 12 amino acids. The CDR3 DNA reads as TGCAGCGTTTGGGAGGGCCCTCAGACCCAGTACTTC. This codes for CSVWEGPQTQYF.

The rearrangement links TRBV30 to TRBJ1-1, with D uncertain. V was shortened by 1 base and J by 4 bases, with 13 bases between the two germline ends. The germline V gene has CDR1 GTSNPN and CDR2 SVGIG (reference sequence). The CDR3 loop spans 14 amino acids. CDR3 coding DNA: TGTGCCTGGAGTGAAGACGGCCGGGGCACTGAAGCTTTCTTT. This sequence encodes CAWSEDGRGTEAFF.

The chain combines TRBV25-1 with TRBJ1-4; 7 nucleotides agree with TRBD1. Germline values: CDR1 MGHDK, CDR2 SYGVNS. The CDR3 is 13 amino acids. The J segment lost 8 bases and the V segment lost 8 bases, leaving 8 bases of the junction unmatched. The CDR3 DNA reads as TGTGCCAGCGCAGACAGGGCGAGGGAAAAACTGTTTTTT. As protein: CASADRAREKLFF. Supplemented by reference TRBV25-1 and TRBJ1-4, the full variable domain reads EADIYQTPRYLVIGTGKKITLECSQTMGHDKMYWYQQDPGMELHLIHYSYGVNSTEKGDLSSESTVSRIRTEHFPLTLESARPSHTSQYLCASADRAREKLFFGSGTQLSVL.

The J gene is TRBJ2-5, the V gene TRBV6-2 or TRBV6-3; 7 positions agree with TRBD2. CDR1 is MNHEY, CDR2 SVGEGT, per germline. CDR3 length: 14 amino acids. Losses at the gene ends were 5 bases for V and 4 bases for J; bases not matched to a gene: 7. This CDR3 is CASSPGGGIETQYF. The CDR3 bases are TGTGCCAGCAGTCCCGGGGGAGGGATAGAGACCCAGTACTTC.

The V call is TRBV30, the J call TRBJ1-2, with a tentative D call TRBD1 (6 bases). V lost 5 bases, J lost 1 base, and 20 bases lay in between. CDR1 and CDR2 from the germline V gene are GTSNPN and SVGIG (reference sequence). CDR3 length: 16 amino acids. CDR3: CAWGPSTGLLNYGYTF. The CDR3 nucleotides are TGTGCCTGGGGGCCCTCGACAGGCCTCCTTAACTATGGCTACACCTTC.

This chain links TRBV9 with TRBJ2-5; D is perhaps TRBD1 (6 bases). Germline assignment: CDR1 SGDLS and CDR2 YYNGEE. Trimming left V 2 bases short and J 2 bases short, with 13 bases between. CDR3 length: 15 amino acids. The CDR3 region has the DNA TGTGCCAGCAGCGTCCTCCCCGGACAGCAAGAGACCCAGTACTTC. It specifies CASSVLPGQQETQYF.

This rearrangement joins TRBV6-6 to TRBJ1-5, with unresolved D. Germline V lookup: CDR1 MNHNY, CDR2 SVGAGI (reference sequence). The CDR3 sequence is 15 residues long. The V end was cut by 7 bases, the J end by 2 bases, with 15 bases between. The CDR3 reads CASIQDATGNQPQHF. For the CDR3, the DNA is TGTGCCAGCATCCAAGACGCTACAGGCAATCAGCCCCAGCATTTT.

CDR3 DNA: TGTGCCAGCTCCTATTCGCCGGGACAGGGTGACGAGCAGTACTTC. This codes for CASSYSPGQGDEQYF. The chain is built from TRBV6-6 and TRBJ2-7, with 9 bases aligning to TRBD1. Germline V CDR1 and CDR2: MNHNY, SVGAGI (reference sequence). This CDR3 region has 15 residues. V shed 8 bases and J 5 bases; nucleotides not matched to a gene: 13.

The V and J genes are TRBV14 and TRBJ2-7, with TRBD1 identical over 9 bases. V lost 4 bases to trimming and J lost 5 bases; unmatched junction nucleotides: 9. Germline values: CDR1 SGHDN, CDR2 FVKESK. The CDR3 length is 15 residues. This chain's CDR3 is CASSPSGTGRNEQYF. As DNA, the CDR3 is TGTGCCAGCAGCCCGTCTGGGACAGGGCGAAACGAGCAGTACTTC.

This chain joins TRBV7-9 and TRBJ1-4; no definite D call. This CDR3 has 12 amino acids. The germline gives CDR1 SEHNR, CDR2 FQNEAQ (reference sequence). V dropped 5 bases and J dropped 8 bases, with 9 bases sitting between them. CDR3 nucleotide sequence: TGTGCCAGCAGCCCCCATAGCGAAAAACTGTTTTTT. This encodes CASSPHSEKLFF.

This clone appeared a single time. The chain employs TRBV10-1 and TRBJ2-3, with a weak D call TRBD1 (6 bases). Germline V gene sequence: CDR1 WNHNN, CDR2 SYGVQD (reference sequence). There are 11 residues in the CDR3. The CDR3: CGIGGRDTQYF. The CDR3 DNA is TGCGGCATAGGGGGAAGGGATACGCAGTATTTT.

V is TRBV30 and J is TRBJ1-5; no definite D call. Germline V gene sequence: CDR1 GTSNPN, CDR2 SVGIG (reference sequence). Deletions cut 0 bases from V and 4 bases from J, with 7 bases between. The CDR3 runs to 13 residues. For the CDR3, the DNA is TGTGCCTGGAGTGTGGCGGTGAATCAGCCCCAGCATTTT. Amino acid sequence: CAWSVAVNQPQHF. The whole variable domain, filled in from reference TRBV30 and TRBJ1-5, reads SQTIHQWPATLVQPVGSPLSLECTVEGTSNPNLYWYRQAAGRGLQLLFYSVGIGQISSEVPQNLSASRPQDRQFILSSKKLLLSDSGFYLCAWSVAVNQPQHFGDGTRLSIL.